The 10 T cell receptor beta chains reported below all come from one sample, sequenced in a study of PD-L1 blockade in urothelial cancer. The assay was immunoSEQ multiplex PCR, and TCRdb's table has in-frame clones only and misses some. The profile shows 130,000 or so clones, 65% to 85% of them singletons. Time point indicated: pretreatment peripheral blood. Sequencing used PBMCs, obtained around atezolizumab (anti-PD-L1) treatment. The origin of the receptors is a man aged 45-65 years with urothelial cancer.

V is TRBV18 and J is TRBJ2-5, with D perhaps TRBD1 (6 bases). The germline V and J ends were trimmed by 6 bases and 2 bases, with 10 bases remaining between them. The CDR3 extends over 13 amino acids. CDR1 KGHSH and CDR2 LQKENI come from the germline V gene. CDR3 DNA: TGTGCCAGCTCGTTTGGACAGCAAGAGACCCAGTACTTC. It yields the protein CASSFGQQETQYF.

CDR3 DNA sequence: TGTGCCACTCGGGACAGTTTGAATGAGCAGTTCTTC. Its protein is CATRDSLNEQFF. This chain links TRBV19 with TRBJ2-1, with TRBD1 matching 7 bases. The CDR3 length is 12 residues. Germline V gene data show CDR1 as LNHDA and CDR2 as SQIVND (reference sequence). The junction had 7 bases not matched to a gene; V was cut back by 10 bases and J by 7 bases.

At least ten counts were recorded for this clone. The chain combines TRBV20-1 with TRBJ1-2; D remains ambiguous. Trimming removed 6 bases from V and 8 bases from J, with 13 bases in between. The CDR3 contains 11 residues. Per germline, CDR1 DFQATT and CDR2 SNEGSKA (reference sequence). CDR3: CSAPWLGGYTF. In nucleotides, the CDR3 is TGCAGTGCCCCGTGGTTGGGCGGCTACACCTTC.

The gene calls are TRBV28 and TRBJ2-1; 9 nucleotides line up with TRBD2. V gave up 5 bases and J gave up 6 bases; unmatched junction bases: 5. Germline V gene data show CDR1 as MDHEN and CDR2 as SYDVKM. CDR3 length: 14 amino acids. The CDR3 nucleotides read TGTGCCAGCAGTAGCGGGAGGAGAAGCAATGAGCAGTTCTTC. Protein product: CASSSGRRSNEQFF.

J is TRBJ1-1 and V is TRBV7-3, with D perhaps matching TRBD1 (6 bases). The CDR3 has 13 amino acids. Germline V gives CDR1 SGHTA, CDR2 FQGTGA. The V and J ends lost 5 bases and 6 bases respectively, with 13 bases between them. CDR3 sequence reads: CASSHGQRAEAFF. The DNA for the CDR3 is TGTGCCAGCAGCCATGGACAGAGGGCTGAAGCTTTCTTT.

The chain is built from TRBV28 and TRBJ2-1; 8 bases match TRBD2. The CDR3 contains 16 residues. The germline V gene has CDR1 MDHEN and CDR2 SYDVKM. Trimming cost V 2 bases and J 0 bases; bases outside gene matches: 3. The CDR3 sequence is CASSLGGTSSYNEQFF. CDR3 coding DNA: TGTGCCAGCAGTTTAGGTGGGACTAGCTCCTACAATGAGCAGTTCTTC.

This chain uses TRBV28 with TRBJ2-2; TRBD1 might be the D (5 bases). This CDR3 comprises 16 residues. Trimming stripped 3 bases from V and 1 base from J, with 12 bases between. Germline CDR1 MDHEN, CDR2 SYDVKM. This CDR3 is CASSLVPTGNTGELFF. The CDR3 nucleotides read TGTGCCAGCAGTTTGGTCCCTACAGGGAACACCGGGGAGCTGTTTTTT.

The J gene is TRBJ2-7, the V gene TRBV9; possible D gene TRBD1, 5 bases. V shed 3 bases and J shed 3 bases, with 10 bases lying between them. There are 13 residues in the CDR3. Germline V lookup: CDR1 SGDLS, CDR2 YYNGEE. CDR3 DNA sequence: TGTGCCAGCAGCGAGACGGACAACTACGAGCAGTACTTC. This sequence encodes CASSETDNYEQYF.

This CDR3 reads CAWSLGRWGGFGGYTF. The CDR3, as DNA: TGTGCCTGGAGCCTTGGACGGTGGGGGGGGTTTGGTGGCTACACCTTC. This chain links TRBV30 with TRBJ1-2; weak D call: TRBD1 (5 bases). Germline V gene data show CDR1 as GTSNPN and CDR2 as SVGIG (reference sequence). Trimming removed 3 bases from V and 7 bases from J, with 24 bases in between. This CDR3 is built from 16 residues.

The CDR3 sequence: CASSQRETGYTEAFF. The CDR3 nucleotides are TGTGCCAGCAGTCAACGAGAGACAGGTTACACTGAAGCTTTCTTT. The rearrangement uses TRBV27 and TRBJ1-1; D is perhaps TRBD1 (6 bases). The CDR3 sequence is 15 residues long. The V and J ends lost 5 bases and 3 bases respectively, with 16 bases between them. Germline lookup yields CDR1 MNHEY and CDR2 SMNVEV (reference sequence).